This T cell receptor beta chain was captured by sequencing in a study of CD8 T cells in ankylosing spondylitis. This clonotype has more than one count but fewer than ten. This CDR3 is built from 12 residues. Between the trimmed V and J ends, which lost 3 bases and 9 bases, there was a span of 10 bases. Germline CDR1 and CDR2: SGDLS and YYNGEE. TCRdb called the 5' RACE reads again in MiXCR, with one record for every CDR3 protein. The sample lists fewer than 250,000 distinct CDR3 sequences; about 30% were seen once. This receptor was taken from a male donor with ankylosing spondylitis or in good health (not recorded which). The source material was blood, either unsorted or a sorted T cell fraction (not recorded which). J is TRBJ2-1 and V is TRBV9; maybe TRBD2 (5 bases). CDR3 in amino acids: CASSERGREQFF. For the CDR3, the DNA is TGTGCCAGCAGCGAACGCGGGCGTGAGCAGTTCTTC.